Following are 19 T cell receptor beta chains from one sample sequenced in a study of cytomegalovirus exposure and HLA in healthy donors. The PCR contained 60 Vbeta and 13 Jbeta primers. Using immunoSEQ multiplex PCR, the repertoire was profiled, and TCRdb retains in-frame clones only, with some absent. The table has approximately 110,000 clones, less than 80% seen once; the top ten hold 2.5% to 3.5%. What was sequenced was PBMCs. The receptors come from a woman aged 40 to 50 in good health and CMV-seronegative.

The chain joins TRBV5-4 to TRBJ2-5; the match to TRBD1 covers 8 bases. The DNA matches TRBJ2-7 better at its end, which makes the J call doubtful. Germline V lookup: CDR1 SGHNT, CDR2 YYREEE (reference sequence). The CDR3 length is 15 residues. CDR3 coding DNA: TGTGCCAGCAGCTTGTCGCGACAGGGGCCGGCCGAGCAGTACTTC. Translation: CASSLSRQGPAEQYF.

In DNA form, the CDR3 reads TGTGCCAGCAGCCAAGAAATTCCGTCGGGAAGGGCCTACGAGCAGTACTTC. It encodes CASSQEIPSGRAYEQYF. The rearrangement joins TRBV4-2 to TRBJ2-7; D may be TRBD2 (5 bases). The V gene's germline CDR1 is LGHNA and CDR2 YNFKEQ. The CDR3 has 17 amino acids. V was cut by 0 bases and J by 2 bases, with 17 bases left in between.

The chain combines TRBV6-1 with TRBJ2-1, with TRBD2 as a possible D gene (5 bases). V was shortened by 6 bases and J by 5 bases, with 17 bases between the two germline ends. The CDR3 is 15 residues long. From germline, CDR1 is MNHNS and CDR2 SASEGT. The CDR3 coding sequence is TGTGCCAGCAGGCCAAGGGAGCTGCGGGACAATGAGCAGTTCTTC. Its protein is CASRPRELRDNEQFF.

The table lists this clone with a few counts. The chain couples TRBV7-8 to TRBJ2-3; 9 bases fit TRBD1. CDR3 length: 14 residues. Per germline, CDR1 SGHVS and CDR2 FQNEAQ. V dropped 6 bases and J dropped 3; count of bases not matched to a gene: 4. Here the CDR3 DNA reads TGTGCCAGCAGGTGGGACAGGGTTACAGATACGCAGTATTTT. It codes for CASRWDRVTDTQYF.

This rearrangement joins TRBV9 to TRBJ2-2; D is perhaps TRBD2 (6 bases). CDR3 length: 16 residues. Trimming shortened V by 0 bases and J by 0 bases, and 9 bases separated the two germline ends. CDR1 is SGDLS and CDR2 is YYNGEE in the germline V gene. The DNA of the CDR3 is TGTGCCAGCAGCGTAGAGGAGGGCGCGAACACCGGGGAGCTGTTTTTT. Translating it yields CASSVEEGANTGELFF.

The chain carries TRBV7-8 and TRBJ1-3; 10 bases fit TRBD1. The ends lost 3 bases at V and 3 bases at J; junction bases unmatched: 5. Germline-derived CDR1 and CDR2 are SGHVS and FQNEAQ. The CDR3 is 16 amino acids. CDR3 region: CASSFLGTGVGNTIYF. The CDR3 coding sequence is TGTGCCAGCAGCTTCCTGGGGACAGGGGTTGGAAACACCATATATTTT.

This sequence joins TRBV9 and TRBJ1-2, with TRBD1 as a possible D gene (5 bases). The germline V gene encodes CDR1 SGDLS and CDR2 YYNGEE. This CDR3 is 13 amino acids long. Trimming left V 5 bases short and J 8 bases short, with 16 bases between. Written as DNA, the CDR3 is TGTGCCAGCAGGGGGGGTCGGGTCGACGGCTACACCTTC. Protein product: CASRGGRVDGYTF. The whole variable domain, remainder taken from reference TRBV9 and TRBJ1-2, is DSGVTQTPKHLITATGQRVTLRCSPRSGDLSVYWYQQSLDQGLQFLIQYYNGEERAKGNILERFSAQQFPDLHSELNLSSLELGDSALYFCASRGGRVDGYTFGSGTRLTVV.

A single count supports this clone. This rearrangement joins TRBV6-5 to TRBJ1-2, with a tentative D call TRBD1 (6 bases). The germline V gene encodes CDR1 MNHEY and CDR2 SVGAGI. The CDR3 runs to 14 residues. Trimming stripped 6 bases from V and 4 bases from J, with 15 bases between. This CDR3 reads CASSRGGGAYGYTF. CDR3 nucleotides: TGTGCCAGCAGCCGCGGGGGGGGCGCCTATGGCTACACCTTC.

This sequence joins TRBV29-1 and TRBJ1-2, with 8 positions matching TRBD1. The trim removed 8 bases at V and 4 bases at J, leaving 18 bases unmatched. The CDR3 is 16 amino acids. The V gene's germline CDR1 is SQVTM and CDR2 ANQGSEA. The CDR3 DNA sequence: TGCAGCACCAGCCCCGTTGGGGTTACAGGGGGCTATGGCTACACCTTC. Protein product: CSTSPVGVTGGYGYTF.

The sample holds one count of this clone. The chain employs TRBV28 and TRBJ1-2; D unresolved. CDR1 and CDR2 (germline): MDHEN, SYDVKM. CDR3 length: 15 amino acids. Trimming pared 6 bases from V and 4 bases from J, leaving 18 bases between. This chain's CDR3 is CASRNERESLYGYTF. In DNA, the CDR3 is TGTGCCAGCAGGAACGAGCGGGAATCCCTCTATGGCTACACCTTC.

The chain recombines TRBV27 with TRBJ2-1, with a possible D match to TRBD1 (6 bases). V shed 4 bases and J shed 0 bases, with 16 bases lying between them. This CDR3 has 17 residues. Per germline, CDR1 MNHEY and CDR2 SMNVEV (reference sequence). CDR3: CASSSPRQGGSYNEQFF. In DNA form, the CDR3 reads TGTGCCAGCAGTTCCCCCCGTCAAGGGGGCTCCTACAATGAGCAGTTCTTC.

The chain has TRBV28 and TRBJ2-1; 12 nucleotides match TRBD1. This CDR3 is built from 15 residues. V gave up 5 bases and J gave up 8 bases; unmatched junction bases: 7. Germline CDR1 and CDR2: MDHEN and SYDVKM. The CDR3 DNA sequence: TGTGCCAGCAGTCAACCCGGGACAGGGGGCGATGAGCAGTTCTTC. Its translation is CASSQPGTGGDEQFF. Filled out from reference TRBV28 and TRBJ2-1, the complete variable domain reads DVKVTQSSRYLVKRTGEKVFLECVQDMDHENMFWYRQDPGLGLRLIYFSYDVKMKEKGDIPEGYSVSREKKERFSLILESASTNQTSMYLCASSQPGTGGDEQFFGPGTRLTVL.

The CDR3 bases are TGCGCCAGCAGCCAAGGGCAAAGCGGGAGGGCCCAAGAGACCCAGTACTTC. As protein: CASSQGQSGRAQETQYF. The gene calls are TRBV4-3 and TRBJ2-5, with 10 nucleotides matching TRBD2. CDR3 length: 17 amino acids. The V segment lost 1 base and the J segment 1 base; nucleotides outside the gene matches: 6. Germline CDR1 is LGHNA and CDR2 is YSLEER.

This CDR3 reads CASSIDYTGELFF. The CDR3 nucleotides read TGTGCCAGCAGCATAGACTACACCGGGGAGCTGTTTTTT. The V and J genes are TRBV7-2 and TRBJ2-2; no clear D gene. The CDR3 runs 13 residues. V was cut by 5 bases and J by 3 bases, with 7 bases left in between. The V gene's germline CDR1 is SGHTA and CDR2 FQGNSA. Using reference TRBV7-2 and TRBJ2-2 for the parts outside the CDR3, the full variable domain is GAGVSQSPSNKVTEKGKDVELRCDPISGHTALYWYRQSLGQGLEFLIYFQGNSAPDKSGLPSDRFSAERTGGSVSTLTIQRTQQEDSAVYLCASSIDYTGELFFGEGSRLTVL.

The chain couples TRBV15 to TRBJ1-4; D perhaps matches TRBD1 (6 bases). The CDR3 totals 14 residues. CDR1 LNHNV and CDR2 YYDKDF come from the germline V gene (reference sequence). Trimming shortened V by 4 bases and J by 7 bases, and 13 bases separated the two germline ends. The CDR3 DNA reads as TGTGCCACCAGCATTAACAGGGCCGGTGAAAAACTGTTTTTT. Protein: CATSINRAGEKLFF.

This clone showed up just a few times. The V and J genes are TRBV29-1 and TRBJ2-3; D might be TRBD2 (8 bases). Germline V gene lookup returns CDR1 SQVTM and CDR2 ANQGSEA. This CDR3 is 13 amino acids long. CDR3 in DNA: TGCAGTTCGGGAGGGGGCGGTTGGGATACGCAGTATTTT. Amino acids: CSSGGGGWDTQYF.

The rearrangement links TRBV6-5 to TRBJ1-5, with D possibly TRBD1 on 5 matching bases. Trimming removed 5 bases at V and 7 bases at J, with 12 bases between. This CDR3 is 13 amino acids long. CDR1 is MNHEY and CDR2 is SVGAGI in the germline V gene. CDR3 loop: CASSPRGAQPQHF. DNA of the CDR3: TGTGCCAGCAGTCCAAGGGGTGCCCAGCCCCAGCATTTT.

The rearrangement joins TRBV19 to TRBJ1-2; D might be TRBD1 (6 bases). Germline V gene lookup returns CDR1 LNHDA and CDR2 SQIVND (reference sequence). V was clipped by 3 bases and J by 7 bases, with 18 bases between them. This CDR3 region has 15 residues. The CDR3 DNA reads TGTGCCAGTAGTATTGCCCACAGGGTGGAGAGTGGCTACACCTTC. Translated: CASSIAHRVESGYTF.

V gene TRBV6-5 combines with J gene TRBJ1-2; D is possibly TRBD1 (5 bases). Germline lookup yields CDR1 MNHEY and CDR2 SVGAGI. Trimming stripped 6 bases from V and 7 bases from J, with 15 bases between. This CDR3 comprises 13 residues. This CDR3 is CASSGGALGGYTF. CDR3 nucleotides: TGTGCCAGCAGCGGCGGGGCTCTCGGTGGCTACACCTTC.